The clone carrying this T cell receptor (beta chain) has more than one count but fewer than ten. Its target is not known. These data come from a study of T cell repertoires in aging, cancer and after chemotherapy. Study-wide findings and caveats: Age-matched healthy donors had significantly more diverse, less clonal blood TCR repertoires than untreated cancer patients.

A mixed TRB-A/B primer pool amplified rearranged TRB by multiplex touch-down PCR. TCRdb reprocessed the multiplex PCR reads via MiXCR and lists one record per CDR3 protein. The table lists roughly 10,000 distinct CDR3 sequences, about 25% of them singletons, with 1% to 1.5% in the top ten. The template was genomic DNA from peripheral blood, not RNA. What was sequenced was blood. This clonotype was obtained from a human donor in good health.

In DNA form, the CDR3 reads TGCGCCAGCAGCCAGGGGACAGGGGACCACGAGCAGTACTTC. Residues: CASSQGTGDHEQYF. The rearrangement uses TRBV4-1 and TRBJ2-7; 10 bases map to TRBD1. With 3 bases clipped from V and 5 bases from J, the junction kept 4 bases outside the gene matches. CDR3 length equals 14 residues. CDR1 MGHRA and CDR2 YSYEKL come from the germline V gene.